A single sample gave rise to the 17 T cell receptor beta chains below, sequenced in a study of blood T cell repertoires in COVID-19. Data came from immunoSEQ multiplex PCR; TCRdb stores just in-frame clones and leaves some out. The profile shows about 98,000 clones, about 80% of them singletons. Sample: peripheral blood. Source of these receptors: a man between 65 and 80 years old with active or convalescent COVID-19.

The V gene is TRBV12-5, the J gene TRBJ2-2, with D perhaps matching TRBD2 (5 bases). V lost 5 bases to trimming and J lost 1 base, with 5 bases between them. The CDR3 covers 13 residues. Germline loops: CDR1 LGHNT, CDR2 FRNRAP. CDR3 loop: CASGAGNTGELFF. As DNA, the CDR3 is TGTGCTAGTGGTGCGGGGAACACCGGGGAGCTGTTTTTT.

This rearrangement joins TRBV7-9 to TRBJ1-1; tentatively, D is TRBD1 (6 bases). Germline loops: CDR1 SEHNR, CDR2 FQNEAQ (reference sequence). V shed 5 bases and J shed 0 bases, with 13 bases lying between them. The CDR3 has 15 amino acids. In DNA, the CDR3 is TGTGCCAGCAGCATATCCGGGACACTGAACACTGAAGCTTTCTTT. This encodes CASSISGTLNTEAFF.

The chain links TRBV3-1 (or the pseudogene TRBV3-2) to TRBJ1-2; possibly TRBD1 for D (5 bases). The germline V gene has CDR1 LGHDT and CDR2 YNNKEL (reference sequence). This CDR3 spans 14 amino acids. The V gene lost 1 base and the J gene lost 4 bases, with 10 bases spanning the gap. The CDR3 reads CASSQGGGIYGYTF. The CDR3 bases are TGTGCCAGCAGCCAAGGGGGGGGGATCTATGGCTACACCTTC.

The chain couples TRBV9 to TRBJ2-1; 7 nucleotides align to TRBD2. V lost 0 bases and J lost 6; bases outside the gene matches: 12. The CDR3 is made up of 17 amino acids. Germline CDR1 reads SGDLS; CDR2 reads YYNGEE. The CDR3 sequence is CASSVGPAASGGNEQFF. The CDR3 coding sequence is TGTGCCAGCAGCGTAGGCCCCGCGGCTAGCGGTGGCAATGAGCAGTTCTTC. Based on the CDR3 plus reference TRBV9 and TRBJ2-1, the full variable domain is DSGVTQTPKHLITATGQRVTLRCSPRSGDLSVYWYQQSLDQGLQFLIQYYNGEERAKGNILERFSAQQFPDLHSELNLSSLELGDSALYFCASSVGPAASGGNEQFFGPGTRLTVL.

J is TRBJ2-7 and V is TRBV27, with a weak D call TRBD1 (6 bases). CDR1 is MNHEY, CDR2 SMNVEV, per germline (reference sequence). The length of the CDR3 is 10 residues. Trimming stripped 9 bases from V and 7 bases from J, with 10 bases between. CDR3 sequence (DNA): TGTGCCAGGGGGGCCGGGGAGCAGTACTTC. Translating gives CARGAGEQYF.

This rearrangement joins TRBV29-1 to TRBJ1-1; TRBD1 agrees at 7 bases. CDR1 SQVTM and CDR2 ANQGSEA come from the germline V gene. The length of the CDR3 is 12 residues. Unmatched junction bases numbered 6, after V lost 6 bases and J lost 5 bases. The chain's CDR3 is CSVSTGTTEAFF. Here the CDR3 DNA reads TGCAGCGTCTCGACAGGGACTACTGAAGCTTTCTTT.

CDR3 loop: CASSGGQSEGTDTQYF. CDR3 bases: TGCGCCAGCAGCGGGGGACAATCAGAGGGCACAGATACGCAGTATTTT. The chain couples TRBV5-1 to TRBJ2-3; D might be TRBD1 (6 bases). Germline CDR1 SGHRS, CDR2 YFSETQ. The CDR3 totals 16 residues. Trimming took 4 bases from V and 1 from J, leaving 16 bases between them.

The J gene is TRBJ1-1, the V gene TRBV18; tentatively, D is TRBD1 (5 bases). The CDR3 spans 14 residues. V was cut by 6 bases and J by 0 bases, with 11 bases left in between. Germline CDR1 and CDR2: KGHSH and LQKENI. Here the CDR3 reads CASSRGGMNTEAFF. The CDR3 nucleotides read TGTGCCAGCTCCCGGGGGGGAATGAACACTGAAGCTTTCTTT.

The CDR3 sequence: CASSFRRGGYNEQFF. The CDR3 DNA reads as TGTGCCAGCAGCTTTCGGCGGGGGGGATACAATGAGCAGTTCTTC. The chain combines TRBV7-9 with TRBJ2-1, with 9 bases aligning to TRBD2. Germline values: CDR1 SEHNR, CDR2 FQNEAQ (reference sequence). The CDR3 covers 15 residues. V was clipped by 3 bases and J by 4 bases; unmatched bases: 4. The variable domain in full, completed from reference TRBV7-9 and TRBJ2-1, reads DTGVSQNPRHKITKRGQNVTFRCDPISEHNRLYWYRQTLGQGPEFLTYFQNEAQLEKSRLLSDRFSAERPKGSFSTLEIQRTEQGDSAMYLCASSFRRGGYNEQFFGPGTRLTVL.

The rearrangement uses TRBV29-1 and TRBJ1-1; 9 nucleotides line up with TRBD1. CDR3 size: 15 residues. J gave up 4 bases and V 5 bases, and 11 bases lay outside the gene matches. In germline, CDR1 is SQVTM, CDR2 ANQGSEA. As DNA, the CDR3 is TGCAGCGTTTTTCTGCCGGGACAGGGATCCACTGAAGCTTTCTTT. Translated, it gives CSVFLPGQGSTEAFF.

The chain carries TRBV5-6 and TRBJ1-4, with D unclear. Germline V gives CDR1 SGHDT, CDR2 YYEEEE. This CDR3 is built from 13 residues. V dropped 3 bases and J dropped 5 bases, with 8 bases sitting between them. The chain's CDR3 is CASSSGGNEKLFF. CDR3 DNA: TGTGCCAGCAGCTCGGGAGGGAATGAAAAACTGTTTTTT.

This chain connects TRBV5-1 to TRBJ1-5; maybe TRBD1 (6 bases). Germline V gene lookup returns CDR1 SGHRS and CDR2 YFSETQ. The CDR3 is 13 residues long. The V and J ends lost 4 bases and 5 bases respectively, with 10 bases between them. The CDR3 here is CASSLDSYQPQHF. CDR3 in DNA: TGCGCCAGCAGCCTGGACAGTTATCAGCCCCAGCATTTT.

In its sample, this clone was seen a few times. This chain joins TRBV10-2 and TRBJ1-5, with D perhaps matching TRBD1 (5 bases). V gave up 5 bases and J gave up 3 bases, with 8 bases separating them. The CDR3 totals 13 residues. The germline gives CDR1 WSHSY, CDR2 SAAADI. The CDR3 reads CASSQGLNQPQHF. The CDR3 bases are TGCGCCAGCAGTCAGGGACTCAATCAGCCCCAGCATTTT.

The CDR3 loop is CASSPGARDPLHF. Written as DNA, the CDR3 is TGTGCCAGCAGCCCAGGGGCCAGGGACCCCCTCCACTTT. V gene TRBV12-3 or TRBV12-4 combines with J gene TRBJ1-6; possible D gene TRBD1, 6 bases. The V and J ends lost 6 bases and 13 bases respectively, with 16 bases between them. The CDR3 is made up of 13 amino acids.

J is TRBJ2-5 and V is TRBV14; D perhaps matches TRBD1 (5 bases). V lost 2 bases and J 5 bases, leaving 9 bases between the germline ends. Germline CDR1 reads SGHDN; CDR2 reads FVKESK. This CDR3 contains 13 residues. The CDR3 loop is CASSQQGMETQYF. The CDR3 DNA reads TGTGCCAGCAGCCAACAGGGAATGGAGACCCAGTACTTC.

This chain links TRBV19 with TRBJ2-3; TRBD2 matches 7 bases. Germline V gene lookup returns CDR1 LNHDA and CDR2 SQIVND (reference sequence). The CDR3 is 16 residues long. J was trimmed by 2 bases and V by 6 bases; bases with no gene match: 11. CDR3 residues: CASRIRLGGTTDTQYF. CDR3 in DNA: TGTGCCAGTAGGATCAGGCTGGGAGGGACCACAGATACGCAGTATTTT.

V is TRBV27 and J is TRBJ2-7, with D perhaps TRBD1 (6 bases). The CDR3 loop spans 13 amino acids. The germline V gene encodes CDR1 MNHEY and CDR2 SMNVEV (reference sequence). V lost 3 bases and J lost 4, with 10 bases in between. In nucleotides, the CDR3 is TGTGCCAGCAGTTTGATAGGGGGATACGAGCAGTACTTC. This sequence encodes CASSLIGGYEQYF.